This T cell receptor beta chain is drawn from a study of cytomegalovirus exposure and HLA in healthy donors. Overall study context: A data release that came early held approximately 85 million unique TCRs from HLA-typed donors.

CDR1 KGHSH and CDR2 LQKENI come from the germline V gene. V lost 2 bases to trimming and J lost 2 bases, with 7 bases between them. This CDR3 region has 14 residues. A word on this clone: The target antigen is unknown.

The PCR was carried out with 60 Vbeta primers and 13 Jbeta primers. Repertoires were generated with immunoSEQ multiplex PCR, while TCRdb's copy carries only in-frame clones and drops some. The data contain approximately 170,000 clones, about 84% of them singletons. Regarding the study as a whole: Later on, a genetic analysis was performed. It linked a missense variant in DCLRE1C with V- and J-gene trimming of TCR beta.

The rearrangement joins TRBV18 to TRBJ2-1; D unresolved. The sequencing sample was made of PBMCs. This TCR derives from a man aged 45 to 65 in good health and CMV-seropositive. The CDR3, as DNA: TGTGCCAGCTCACCAAATACGGCCTACAATGAGCAGTTCTTC. Protein sequence: CASSPNTAYNEQFF.